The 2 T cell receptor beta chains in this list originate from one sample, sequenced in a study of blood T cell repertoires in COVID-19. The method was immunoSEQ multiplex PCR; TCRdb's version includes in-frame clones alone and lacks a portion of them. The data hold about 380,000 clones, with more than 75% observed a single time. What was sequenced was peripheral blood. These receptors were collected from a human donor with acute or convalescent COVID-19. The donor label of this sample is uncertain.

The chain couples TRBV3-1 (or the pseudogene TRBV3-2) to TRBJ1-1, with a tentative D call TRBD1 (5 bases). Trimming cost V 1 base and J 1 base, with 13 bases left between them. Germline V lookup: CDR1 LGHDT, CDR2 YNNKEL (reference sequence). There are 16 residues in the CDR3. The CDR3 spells CASSQALTVPNTEAFF. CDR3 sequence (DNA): TGTGCCAGCAGCCAAGCCTTGACAGTACCGAACACTGAAGCTTTCTTT.

This CDR3 reads CASSSLREWASEQYF. In DNA, the CDR3 is TGTGCCAGCAGTTCCCTCAGGGAATGGGCCTCAGAGCAGTACTTC. The chain couples TRBV27 to TRBJ2-7, with D possibly TRBD1 on 5 matching bases. Germline values: CDR1 MNHEY, CDR2 SMNVEV (reference sequence). V was trimmed by 4 bases and J by 7 bases, leaving 20 bases between them. The CDR3 sequence is 15 residues long.